This T cell receptor beta chain was identified during a study of cytomegalovirus exposure and HLA in healthy donors. General study findings and limits: When analyzed later, a missense DCLRE1C variant was found to be linked to TCR beta V- and J-gene trimming. Sequencing artifact likely explains a cluster of highly shared sequence variants. The study found most TCR sequences rare, yet found some public TCRs in many donors. According to reports, the classifier identified cytomegalovirus status with high specificity and sensitivity.

Primers: 60 Vbeta forward and 13 Jbeta reverse. Profiling relied on immunoSEQ multiplex PCR, and the TCRdb table lists in-frame clones only, not all of them. In the table there are about 140,000 clones, almost 85% of which are singletons. The germline V gene encodes CDR1 SGHKS and CDR2 YYEKEE (reference sequence). The CDR3 loop spans 19 amino acids. V shed 5 bases and J 3 bases; nucleotides not matched to a gene: 15. Of note for this clone: Its antigen is not known.

Sample: PBMCs. This chain links TRBV5-5 with TRBJ2-7, with 15 bases matching TRBD2. The receptor was derived from a man aged 25-45 years in good health and CMV-seropositive. CDR3: CASRALSGTSGGTSYEQYF. DNA for the CDR3: TGTGCCAGCAGAGCATTATCCGGGACTAGCGGGGGGACAAGCTACGAGCAGTACTTC.